A selection of T cell receptor beta chains follows, all from one sample in a study of shared clonotypes between healthy human individuals. Sequencing was performed with immunoSEQ multiplex PCR; in TCRdb, only in-frame clones are kept and a portion is missing. In the table there are millions of clones, approximately 92% of which are singletons. Material: naive CD4+ T cells sorted from blood. All receptors derive from a man aged 18-30 years in good health. Each CDR3 is given with its conserved first and last residue. The D gene is left open where the match is weak.

j_gene	d_gene	v_gene	CDR3aa
TRBJ1-2	TRBD1	TRBV15	CATSRRTGINSYTF
TRBJ2-7	NA	TRBV27	CASSWRGGAYEQYF
TRBJ2-3	TRBD1	TRBV27	CASTSYSRDRRTDTQYF
TRBJ2-2	TRBD2	TRBV10-2	CASSDKRDPSGELFF
TRBJ2-7	NA	TRBV28	CASSFAPGYEQYF
TRBJ2-5	TRBD2	TRBV6-5	CASSPIAGGIVTQYF
TRBJ1-4	NA	TRBV28	CASSFWRRVATNEKLFF
TRBJ1-1	NA	TRBV19	CASRGAGNTEAFF
TRBJ2-2	TRBD2	TRBV5-1	CASRPAGGRLGELFF
TRBJ2-6	NA	TRBV7-2	CASSQGSTGANVLTF
TRBJ2-6	NA	TRBV5-1	CASSPAPSSGANVLTF
TRBJ2-1	NA	TRBV18	CASSPSALLEQFF
TRBJ2-5	TRBD2	TRBV7-2	CASSFSGNRYF
TRBJ1-6	NA	TRBV30	CALDRVNSPLHF
TRBJ2-3	TRBD2	TRBV18	CASSTLAGTTDTQYF
TRBJ1-1	TRBD1	TRBV6-5	CASSYGQVNTEAFF
TRBJ1-1	NA	TRBV6-5	CASSYSSAGDTEAFF
TRBJ2-1	NA	TRBV5-1	CASSLEGEQFF
TRBJ1-1	NA	TRBV2	CASNLSPNTEAFF
TRBJ2-6	NA	TRBV6-5	CASSYQQGLGANVLTF
TRBJ1-5	NA	TRBV6-5	CASSLDRSNQPQHF
TRBJ1-2	TRBD1	TRBV6-5	CASRMSKQGNYGYTF
TRBJ2-7	NA	TRBV9	CASSPTSLTEAYEQYF
TRBJ2-7	NA	TRBV5-1	CASHAQEGVNEQYF
TRBJ2-5	NA	TRBV13	CASSPRRLETQYF
TRBJ1-1	TRBD1	TRBV28	CASRPDRGRNEAFF
TRBJ1-6	TRBD1	TRBV10-3	CASHGTDNSPLHF
TRBJ2-1	NA	TRBV5-1	CASSPIDGYNEQFF
TRBJ1-1	TRBD1	TRBV6-5	CASSYRGQDAAFF
TRBJ2-7	TRBD2	TRBV18	CASSPGTNYEQYF
TRBJ2-5	NA	TRBV25-1	CASSEEISETQYF
TRBJ2-3	TRBD2	TRBV6-1	CASSELAGLTDTQYF
TRBJ2-5	NA	TRBV19	CASRSGGEQTQYF
TRBJ2-7	NA	TRBV7-2	CASSSGTRTYEQYF
TRBJ1-2	TRBD1	TRBV10-2	CASTDPGQGLGYTF
TRBJ1-5	TRBD1	TRBV19	CASSVDRDQPQHF
TRBJ2-1	NA	TRBV10-3	CAISQDSYNEQFF
TRBJ2-3	TRBD2	TRBV7-6	CASSLAPGLQTLDTQYF
TRBJ1-1	NA	TRBV5-4	CASSLTENTEAFF
TRBJ1-5	NA	TRBV7-8	CASSLGTPNSNQPQHF
TRBJ2-7	TRBD1	TRBV11-2	CASSLGTGPYEQYF
TRBJ2-3	NA	TRBV5-1	CASSLPASTDTQYF
TRBJ2-7	TRBD2	TRBV29-1	CSAGTSGSYEQYF
TRBJ2-7	NA	TRBV28	CASSRPGTRNEQYF
TRBJ1-5	NA	TRBV19	CASSSGPLIYSNQPQHF
TRBJ2-7	NA	TRBV10-3	CAISDGQGGTYEQYF
TRBJ2-6	NA	TRBV4-1	CASSQDFASSGANVLTF
TRBJ1-3	NA	TRBV7-6	CASSQDRAATIYF
TRBJ1-6	NA	TRBV11-2	CASSPESSYNSPLHF
TRBJ1-2	TRBD1	TRBV29-1	CSVARTPGQGNYGYTF
TRBJ2-3	TRBD2	TRBV6-1	CASRPGGPTDTQYF
TRBJ1-1	NA	TRBV6-6	CASSARGRFTEAFF
TRBJ2-3	NA	TRBV7-2	CASSLGYGQTTDTQYF
TRBJ2-1	NA	TRBV5-4	CASSLENRNAGQFF
TRBJ2-3	NA	TRBV6-6	CASSYQGTSTDTQYF